This is a list of T cell receptor beta chains from one sample in a study of HIV-infected patients and healthy controls. TCRdb re-analysed the 5' RACE reads in MiXCR, keeping a single row per CDR3 protein. The sample holds more than 9,500 distinct CDR3 sequences; roughly 7% are singletons and the top ten take 35% to 40%. This material consisted of blood, taken before antiretroviral therapy. All receptors derive from an adult with HIV infection. The CDR3 runs from the conserved cysteine through the conserved F or W. D genes are given only for firm matches. Clone sizes are given selectively: once, few, many, or a class where the clone is expanded.

v_call	clone_size	j_call	d_call	cdr3_nt	cdr3_aa
TRBV4-3	-	TRBJ1-1	TRBD1	TGCGCCAGCAGCCTTAAACTATTCCGACAGGGAAACACTGAAGCTTTCTTT	CASSLKLFRQGNTEAFF
TRBV7-3	many	TRBJ1-6	-	TGTGCCAGCAGCTTTGACAAAATGGATTCACCCCTCCACTTT	CASSFDKMDSPLHF
TRBV10-2	many	TRBJ2-2	-	TGCGCCAGCAGGGCACAGAGGGACGCCGGGGAGCTGTTTTTT	CASRAQRDAGELFF
TRBV27	few	TRBJ2-1	-	TGTGCCAGCAGCTCGCGGGGTCTCGGACAGAACTACAATGAGCAGTTCTTC	CASSSRGLGQNYNEQFF
TRBV18	-	TRBJ1-1	-	TGTGCCAGCTCACCACTCCAACTCCGAGGGCTGATGAACACTGAAGCTTTCTTT	CASSPLQLRGLMNTEAFF
TRBV7-2	many	TRBJ2-1	TRBD2	TGTGCCAGCAGCCCCCCGGGACGGGGGGTCTATGAGCAGTTCTTC	CASSPPGRGVYEQFF
TRBV5-1	many	TRBJ1-1	-	TGCGCCAGCAGCTACGACTCGGTGAACACTGAAGCTTTCTTT	CASSYDSVNTEAFF
TRBV18	many	TRBJ1-5	-	TGTGCCAGCTCACCGGGGTATCGGAATCAGCCCCAGCATTTT	CASSPGYRNQPQHF
TRBV6-2/TRBV6-3	-	TRBJ2-1	-	TGTGCCAGTCTCTGGGGCCTTGAGCAGTTCTTC	CASLWGLEQFF
TRBV7-2	many	TRBJ2-5	-	TGTGCCAGCAGCTTTGGAAGGCAGACCCAGTACTTC	CASSFGRQTQYF
TRBV5-1	many	TRBJ2-1	-	TGCGCCAGCAGCTTGCTTGGGGGCAATGAGCAGTTCTTC	CASSLLGGNEQFF
TRBV7-2	many	TRBJ1-2	-	TGTGCCAGCAGCTTCGGCACTAACTATGGCTACACCTTC	CASSFGTNYGYTF
TRBV9	many	TRBJ2-7	TRBD1	TGTGCCAGCAGCCACTCCAGGGGGCGCGAGCAGTACTTC	CASSHSRGREQYF
TRBV7-6	many	TRBJ2-5	-	TGTGCCAGCAGCTCCCAAGAGACCCAGTACTTC	CASSSQETQYF
TRBV5-4	many	TRBJ1-2	-	TGTGCCAGCAGCTCCCTCCTGGAGCTGGGCGGGACCTTC	CASSSLLELGGTF
TRBV7-9	many	TRBJ2-7	-	TGTGCCAGCACTGGACCGCCCGGCGAGCAGTACTTC	CASTGPPGEQYF
TRBV7-9	many	TRBJ2-5	-	TGTGCCAGCAGCTTAGCCAGGGGCGGAGAGACCCAGTACTTC	CASSLARGGETQYF
TRBV5-4	many	TRBJ1-2	-	TGTGCCAGCAGCTTGGGAGGGACCTATGGCTACACCTTC	CASSLGGTYGYTF
TRBV15	few	TRBJ1-1	-	TGTGCCACCAGCAGGGGTATCGGGGGCGGGAACACTGAAGCTTTCTTT	CATSRGIGGGNTEAFF
TRBV7-9	few	TRBJ2-7	-	TGTGCCAGCAGCTCCCCGGTCCCCTACGAGCAGTACTTC	CASSSPVPYEQYF
TRBV6-5	many	TRBJ2-7	-	TGTGCCAGCAGGCTGGGAGGCTCCGGCCACGAGCAGTACTTC	CASRLGGSGHEQYF
TRBV3-1	-	TRBJ2-1	-	TGTGCCAGCAGTCGAATCCGGAATGAGCAGTTCTTC	CASSRIRNEQFF